The 9 T cell receptor beta chains in this list originate from one sample, sequenced in a study of cytomegalovirus exposure and HLA in healthy donors. Amplification used 60 Vbeta primers and 13 Jbeta primers. Assay used: immunoSEQ multiplex PCR; TCRdb lists only in-frame clones, some missing. The sample includes fewer than 150,000 clones, 75% to 90% of them seen just once. Sequencing was carried out using PBMCs. The receptors shown here come from a woman aged 25-40 years in good health and CMV-seropositive.

This chain links TRBV9 with TRBJ2-1; no clear D. V was cut by 1 base and J by 8 bases, with 10 bases left in between. The CDR3 runs to 13 residues. Germline-derived CDR1 and CDR2 are SGDLS and YYNGEE. The CDR3 is CASSVPPSDEQFF. CDR3 DNA sequence: TGTGCCAGCAGCGTACCACCCTCAGATGAGCAGTTCTTC.

The chain uses TRBV7-2 and TRBJ2-7, with 7 bases that match TRBD2. J gave up 6 bases and V 1 base, and 9 bases lay outside the gene matches. CDR3 length equals 15 residues. Germline V gene lookup returns CDR1 SGHTA and CDR2 FQGNSA. The CDR3 reads CASSLDATSSREQYF. CDR3 bases: TGTGCCAGCAGCTTAGACGCGACTAGCAGTCGCGAGCAGTACTTC. Complete variable domain (other parts from reference TRBV7-2 and TRBJ2-7): GAGVSQSPSNKVTEKGKDVELRCDPISGHTALYWYRQSLGQGLEFLIYFQGNSAPDKSGLPSDRFSAERTGGSVSTLTIQRTQQEDSAVYLCASSLDATSSREQYFGPGTRLTVT.

CDR3 bases: TGTGCCAGCAACCCGGACAGGGACTACGCCGGGGAGCTGTTTTTT. It specifies CASNPDRDYAGELFF. J is TRBJ2-2 and V is TRBV2, with TRBD1 as a possible D gene (8 bases). This CDR3 is 15 amino acids long. Trimming stripped 7 bases from V and 6 bases from J, with 18 bases between. Germline V CDR1 and CDR2: SNHLY, FYNNEI.

This clone has more than one count but fewer than ten. The J gene is TRBJ1-5, the V gene TRBV5-6, with 7 bases that match TRBD1. Germline assignment: CDR1 SGHDT and CDR2 YYEEEE. The ends lost 3 bases at V and 2 bases at J; junction bases unmatched: 5. The CDR3 has 15 amino acids. The CDR3 loop is CASSSLTGGNQPQHF. The DNA for the CDR3 is TGTGCCAGCAGCTCACTTACAGGGGGCAATCAGCCCCAGCATTTT.

The V gene is TRBV15, the J gene TRBJ1-6; D uncertain. The CDR3 has 15 amino acids. Trimming took 3 bases from V and 6 from J, leaving 12 bases between them. The germline gives CDR1 LNHNV, CDR2 YYDKDF (reference sequence). As DNA, the CDR3 is TGTGCCACCAGCAGGGCCGTGACTCCTAATTCACCCCTCCACTTT. Protein sequence: CATSRAVTPNSPLHF.

This chain links TRBV6-1 with TRBJ2-1, with D possibly matching TRBD2 (6 bases). Trimming removed 3 bases at V and 9 bases at J, with 18 bases between. The CDR3 length is 15 residues. The germline CDR1 and CDR2 sequences are MNHNS and SASEGT. As DNA, the CDR3 is TGTGCCAGCAGTGAGCGTGGGACTCTTGCTGTTGAGCAGTTCTTC. This sequence encodes CASSERGTLAVEQFF.

The rearrangement joins TRBV28 to TRBJ1-1, with a tentative D call TRBD1 (5 bases). Trimming took 7 bases from V and 4 from J, leaving 19 bases between them. This CDR3 has 15 amino acids. CDR1 and CDR2 (germline): MDHEN, SYDVKM. The CDR3 protein is CASTAPARGGTEAFF. CDR3 sequence (DNA): TGTGCCAGCACCGCCCCCGCACGGGGGGGCACTGAAGCTTTCTTT. Together with reference TRBV28 and TRBJ1-1, the CDR3 gives the full variable domain: DVKVTQSSRYLVKRTGEKVFLECVQDMDHENMFWYRQDPGLGLRLIYFSYDVKMKEKGDIPEGYSVSREKKERFSLILESASTNQTSMYLCASTAPARGGTEAFFGQGTRLTVV.

The chain recombines TRBV14 with TRBJ2-1; TRBD2 agrees at 7 bases. The CDR3 is 16 amino acids. V gave up 1 base and J gave up 0 bases; unmatched junction bases: 3. The V gene's germline CDR1 is SGHDN and CDR2 FVKESK. The CDR3 spells CASSQVGGGSYNEQFF. Here the CDR3 DNA reads TGTGCCAGCAGCCAAGTTGGGGGGGGCTCCTACAATGAGCAGTTCTTC.

This chain connects TRBV19 to TRBJ2-2; TRBD1 matches 8 bases. Germline V CDR1 and CDR2: LNHDA, SQIVND (reference sequence). Losses at the gene ends were 5 bases for V and 6 bases for J; bases not matched to a gene: 11. The CDR3 is 16 residues long. The chain's CDR3 is CASSGRGTGPPGELFF. The CDR3 coding sequence is TGTGCCAGTAGTGGAAGAGGGACAGGCCCTCCCGGGGAGCTGTTTTTT.